This T cell receptor beta chain was identified during a study of shared clonotypes between healthy human individuals. Broader study findings: Among donors, sharing of clonotypes was expected to be affected by sequencing depth. Relative to memory subsets, naive subsets generally showed larger estimated richness.

The protocol was immunoSEQ multiplex PCR, while the TCRdb copy is restricted to in-frame clones and leaves out a portion. The sample contains roughly 2.2 million clones, over 85% of which appear only once. The CDR3 runs to 14 residues. V shed 4 bases and J 2 bases; nucleotides not matched to a gene: 5. CDR1 and CDR2 from the germline V gene are GTSNPN and SVGIG (reference sequence). Of note for this clone: The target antigen is unknown.

The chain couples TRBV30 to TRBJ2-4, with 7 bases fitting TRBD2. The clonotype comes from a man younger than 35 in good health. Some clones in this sample may be carry-over from other donors' samples. Sequenced material: naive CD4+ T cells from PBMCs. Noted subset: CD45RA+ positively selected. The CDR3 loop is CAWNLGGTKNIQYF. CDR3 bases: TGTGCCTGGAACCTCGGGGGGACCAAAAACATTCAGTACTTC.